The 31 T cell receptor beta chains below were found in one sample sequenced in a study of T cell responses to AZD1222 COVID-19 vaccine. Repertoires were generated with immunoSEQ multiplex PCR, while TCRdb's copy carries only in-frame clones and drops some. The sample gives 200,000 or so clones, around 93% of which show up once; 9.2% is in the top ten. Sequencing was performed on peripheral blood, taken on day 0 of AZD1222 vaccination. Receptors originate from an adult in good health.

The genes are TRBV2 and TRBJ1-4; 9 bases line up with TRBD1. Trimming at V came to 6 bases and at J to 8 bases, leaving 7 bases not matched to a gene. This CDR3 comprises 14 residues. Germline CDR1 is SNHLY and CDR2 is FYNNEI. CDR3 nucleotides: TGTGCCAGCAGCCTAAGACAGGGGGGAGAAAAACTGTTTTTT. Translating it yields CASSLRQGGEKLFF.

This chain uses TRBV10-2 with TRBJ1-1; D is ambiguous. This CDR3 is built from 12 residues. The V and J ends lost 4 bases and 11 bases respectively, with 14 bases between them. Germline V CDR1 and CDR2: WSHSY, SAAADI. As DNA, the CDR3 is TGCGCCAGCAGTGTAAACACCAAGACCGCTTTCTTT. Protein sequence: CASSVNTKTAFF.

The V call is TRBV28, the J call TRBJ2-6; a weak D match, TRBD1 (6 bases). Germline V gives CDR1 MDHEN, CDR2 SYDVKM. This CDR3 comprises 19 residues. V lost 3 bases and J lost 1, with 19 bases in between. The CDR3 sequence: CASSFLGQKQSSGANVLTF. The CDR3 DNA is TGTGCCAGCAGTTTCCTAGGACAGAAACAATCATCTGGGGCCAACGTCCTGACTTTC.

The CDR3 DNA sequence: TGCGCCAGCAGCCTCACAGGGGTAATAGCTAATGAAAAACTGTTTTTT. It translates to CASSLTGVIANEKLFF. The gene calls are TRBV5-1 and TRBJ1-4; TRBD1 matches at 7 bases. The trim removed 4 bases at V and 3 bases at J, leaving 9 bases unmatched. In germline, CDR1 is SGHRS, CDR2 YFSETQ. The CDR3 is made up of 16 amino acids. Full variable domain (missing parts from reference TRBV5-1 and TRBJ1-4): KAGVTQTPRYLIKTRGQQVTLSCSPISGHRSVSWYQQTPGQGLQFLFEYFSETQRNKGNFPGRFSGRQFSNSRSEMNVSTLELGDSALYLCASSLTGVIANEKLFFGSGTQLSVL.

The CDR3 DNA reads as TGTGCCAGCAGCGGTTATAGCGGTAGCTCCTACAATGAGCAGTTCTTC. It specifies CASSGYSGSSYNEQFF. The chain employs TRBV9 and TRBJ2-1; possible D gene TRBD2, 6 bases. This CDR3 is 16 amino acids long. Trimming pared 3 bases from V and 0 bases from J, leaving 13 bases between. CDR1 is SGDLS and CDR2 is YYNGEE in the germline V gene. Using reference TRBV9 and TRBJ2-1 for the parts outside the CDR3, the full variable domain is DSGVTQTPKHLITATGQRVTLRCSPRSGDLSVYWYQQSLDQGLQFLIQYYNGEERAKGNILERFSAQQFPDLHSELNLSSLELGDSALYFCASSGYSGSSYNEQFFGPGTRLTVL.

This chain uses TRBV5-6 with TRBJ2-5; D ambiguous. The CDR3 is 12 residues long. CDR1 is SGHDT, CDR2 YYEEEE, per germline. The V gene lost 1 base and the J gene lost 5 bases, with 6 bases spanning the gap. The CDR3 sequence is CASSLMVETQYF. CDR3 DNA sequence: TGTGCCAGCAGCTTGATGGTGGAGACCCAGTACTTC.

The V gene is TRBV5-1, the J gene TRBJ2-3; D may be TRBD2 (6 bases). V was cut by 0 bases and J by 10 bases, with 9 bases left in between. The CDR3 is 12 amino acids. The germline CDR1 and CDR2 sequences are SGHRS and YFSETQ. Here the CDR3 reads CASSLDGTSQYF. The CDR3 region has the DNA TGCGCCAGCAGCTTGGATGGGACTTCGCAGTATTTT.

The chain recombines TRBV28 with TRBJ2-5; D is uncertain. From germline, CDR1 is MDHEN and CDR2 SYDVKM. The ends were cut back, 8 bases at V and 2 bases at J, with 3 bases in the middle. CDR3 length equals 10 residues. CDR3 in amino acids: CASAQETQYF. The CDR3 nucleotides are TGTGCCAGCGCACAAGAGACCCAGTACTTC.

The rearrangement links TRBV28 to TRBJ1-1; D uncertain. The CDR3 is made up of 12 amino acids. Germline CDR1 is MDHEN and CDR2 is SYDVKM. Trimming pared 5 bases from V and 6 bases from J, leaving 10 bases between. The CDR3 loop is CASSRNSPEAFF. The DNA for the CDR3 is TGTGCCAGCAGTAGGAATAGCCCTGAAGCTTTCTTT.

The genes are TRBV7-2 and TRBJ2-7; 7 nucleotides align to TRBD2. The CDR3 is made up of 15 amino acids. Per the germline V gene, CDR1 is SGHTA and CDR2 is FQGNSA. Trimming took 5 bases from V and 1 from J; bases not matched to a gene: 8. The CDR3 region has the DNA TGTGCCAGCAGCCCATCCAGCGGGACTTCCTACGAGCAGTACTTC. It codes for CASSPSSGTSYEQYF.

This clone was recorded only once. This sequence joins TRBV24-1 and TRBJ2-5; D unclear. CDR3 length equals 15 residues. Between the trimmed V and J ends, which lost 0 bases and 0 bases, there was a span of 7 bases. Germline V gives CDR1 KGHDR, CDR2 SFDVKD. CDR3 sequence reads: CATSDLWLNQETQYF. The CDR3 DNA sequence: TGTGCCACCAGTGATTTGTGGCTAAACCAAGAGACCCAGTACTTC.

The CDR3 region is CATSELDSNQPQHF. CDR3 bases: TGTGCCACCAGTGAACTAGACTCGAATCAGCCCCAGCATTTT. The genes are TRBV24-1 and TRBJ1-5; D gene ambiguous. The CDR3 sequence is 14 residues long. Germline-derived CDR1 and CDR2 are KGHDR and SFDVKD. Trimming left V 4 bases short and J 4 bases short, with 10 bases between.

The chain links TRBV2 to TRBJ1-5; TRBD1 is a possible D gene (5 bases). The CDR3 consists of 13 residues. Between the trimmed V and J ends, which lost 3 bases and 3 bases, there was a span of 6 bases. The germline V gene has CDR1 SNHLY and CDR2 FYNNEI. CDR3 DNA: TGTGCCAGCAGTGATGGGGCCAATCAGCCCCAGCATTTT. It specifies CASSDGANQPQHF.

The chain carries TRBV6-5 and TRBJ1-1; D is ambiguous. The CDR3 is 11 residues long. The germline gives CDR1 MNHEY, CDR2 SVGAGI. The V and J ends lost 8 bases and 3 bases respectively, with 7 bases between them. CDR3 residues: CASGYHTEAFF. Written as DNA, the CDR3 is TGTGCCAGCGGCTACCACACTGAAGCTTTCTTT.

This chain joins TRBV5-8 and TRBJ2-2; 8 bases line up with TRBD2. The CDR3 has 13 residues. The germline V gene encodes CDR1 SGHTS and CDR2 YDEGEE. J gave up 7 bases and V 6 bases, and 5 bases lay outside the gene matches. The CDR3 bases are TGTGCCAGCATCGAACTAGCGGTCGGGGAGCTGTTTTTT. Amino acid sequence: CASIELAVGELFF.

The chain uses TRBV6-2 or TRBV6-3 and TRBJ1-5, with 9 bases aligning to TRBD1. This CDR3 comprises 16 residues. V was pared by 5 bases and J by 6 bases, with 11 bases of the junction left unmatched. Germline values: CDR1 MNHEY, CDR2 SVGEGT. The CDR3 is CASSRSGQGKSQPQHF. CDR3 DNA: TGTGCCAGCAGTAGATCCGGACAGGGGAAGAGTCAGCCCCAGCATTTT.

This rearrangement joins TRBV6-6 to TRBJ2-7; D may be TRBD1 (6 bases). The CDR3 covers 14 residues. Germline assignment: CDR1 MNHNY and CDR2 SVGAGI (reference sequence). Trimming left V 7 bases short and J 4 bases short, with 17 bases between. CDR3 DNA: TGTGCCAGCACTACCATGGCAGGGGAATACGAGCAGTACTTC. The encoded protein is CASTTMAGEYEQYF.

The V and J genes are TRBV5-1 and TRBJ1-5; possible D gene TRBD1, 5 bases. The germline gives CDR1 SGHRS, CDR2 YFSETQ. The V end lost 0 bases, the J end lost 3 bases, and 10 bases lay between the germline ends. The CDR3 is 15 amino acids. CDR3 sequence (DNA): TGCGCCAGCAGCTTGGATCCGGGGCTCAATCAGCCCCAGCATTTT. Its translation: CASSLDPGLNQPQHF.

The genes are TRBV5-1 and TRBJ2-7; D remains ambiguous. With 7 bases removed from V and 3 bases from J, the gap between germline ends came to 20 bases. The CDR3 has 15 amino acids. The germline V gene has CDR1 SGHRS and CDR2 YFSETQ. The CDR3 DNA is TGCGCCAGCCCAGGACCCCTTCTATTATTCTACGAGCAGTACTTC. It translates to CASPGPLLLFYEQYF.

The chain joins TRBV7-9 to TRBJ1-4, with a tentative D call TRBD1 (6 bases). From germline, CDR1 is SEHNR and CDR2 FQNEAQ (reference sequence). The CDR3 has 15 residues. V was pared by 5 bases and J by 8 bases, with 18 bases between. In DNA form, the CDR3 reads TGTGCCAGCAGCCCATCAGGGACACGGGGGGAAAAACTGTTTTTT. It codes for CASSPSGTRGEKLFF.

The chain uses TRBV7-8 and TRBJ2-1, with a tentative D call TRBD1 (5 bases). V was shortened by 1 base and J by 0 bases, with 10 bases between the two germline ends. The CDR3 runs to 16 residues. Germline V CDR1 and CDR2: SGHVS, FQNEAQ. CDR3 region: CASSLDRQSSYNEQFF. Here the CDR3 DNA reads TGTGCCAGCAGCTTAGATAGACAGAGCTCCTACAATGAGCAGTTCTTC.

This chain connects TRBV20-1 to TRBJ2-7, with unresolved D. The CDR3 has 12 residues. In germline, CDR1 is DFQATT, CDR2 SNEGSKA (reference sequence). Trimming pared 3 bases from V and 5 bases from J, leaving 11 bases between. The CDR3, as DNA: TGCAGTGCTAGTGTGACCGCGAACGAGCAGTACTTC. It translates to CSASVTANEQYF.

This clone was seen a few times. The V call is TRBV3-1 (or the pseudogene TRBV3-2), the J call TRBJ1-5, with D possibly being TRBD1 (5 bases). The CDR3 has 16 residues. The V end was cut by 1 base, the J end by 7 bases, with 17 bases between. The germline CDR1 and CDR2 sequences are LGHDT and YNNKEL (reference sequence). This chain's CDR3 is CASSQGAFGGGQPQHF. CDR3 coding DNA: TGTGCCAGCAGCCAAGGCGCGTTTGGGGGGGGACAGCCCCAGCATTTT.

V and J are TRBV28 and TRBJ1-1; 9 bases match TRBD1. The V segment lost 3 bases and the J segment 4 bases; nucleotides outside the gene matches: 6. Germline values: CDR1 MDHEN, CDR2 SYDVKM. This CDR3 is 15 amino acids long. The CDR3 reads CASSLGDRVGTEAFF. The CDR3 DNA reads TGTGCCAGCAGTTTGGGGGACAGGGTGGGCACTGAAGCTTTCTTT.

This clone was seen once. V gene TRBV28 combines with J gene TRBJ2-7; 9 bases are shared with TRBD2. This CDR3 contains 16 residues. The V gene's germline CDR1 is MDHEN and CDR2 SYDVKM. V was clipped by 1 base and J by 2 bases; unmatched bases: 6. CDR3 amino acids: CASSLFSSGMTYEQYF. For the CDR3, the DNA is TGTGCCAGCAGTTTATTCTCTAGCGGGATGACCTACGAGCAGTACTTC.

This clone was recorded only once. The CDR3 DNA reads TGTGCCAGCAGGCCCACAACAGGGAACCATGGCTACACCTTC. It translates to CASRPTTGNHGYTF. V and J are TRBV6-5 and TRBJ1-2; D may be TRBD1 (6 bases). CDR1 and CDR2 from the germline V gene are MNHEY and SVGAGI. V was shortened by 6 bases and J by 6 bases, with 17 bases between the two germline ends. The CDR3 contains 14 residues.

The V call is TRBV19, the J call TRBJ1-1, with 10 bases lining up with TRBD1. The germline gives CDR1 LNHDA, CDR2 SQIVND (reference sequence). The length of the CDR3 is 15 residues. J gave up 0 bases and V 7 bases, and 5 bases lay outside the gene matches. CDR3 DNA: TGTGCCAGTACTCGGGACAGGGGAATGAACACTGAAGCTTTCTTT. Translated: CASTRDRGMNTEAFF.

The chain combines TRBV19 with TRBJ1-3; 7 bases line up with TRBD1. This CDR3 contains 16 residues. Germline CDR1 and CDR2: LNHDA and SQIVND (reference sequence). After removal of 9 bases from V and 0 bases from J, the junction contained 11 bases not matched to a gene. CDR3 amino acids: CASKKKGASSGNTIYF. The DNA for the CDR3 is TGTGCCAGCAAGAAAAAGGGGGCCAGCTCTGGAAACACCATATATTTT. The full variable domain, in which reference TRBV19 and TRBJ1-3 provide the parts outside the CDR3, is DGGITQSPKYLFRKEGQNVTLSCEQNLNHDAMYWYRQDPGQGLRLIYYSQIVNDFQKGDIAEGYSVSREKKESFPLTVTSAQKNPTAFYLCASKKKGASSGNTIYFGEGSWLTVV.

The chain couples TRBV30 to TRBJ1-1; TRBD1 might be the D (5 bases). Germline CDR1 reads GTSNPN; CDR2 reads SVGIG (reference sequence). Trimming shortened V by 5 bases and J by 5 bases, and 12 bases separated the two germline ends. This CDR3 spans 12 amino acids. CDR3 amino acids: CAWARQGTEAFF. The DNA for the CDR3 is TGTGCCTGGGCCCGGCAGGGAACTGAAGCTTTCTTT.

This clone occurred a few times. The chain is built from TRBV28 and TRBJ2-7; D ambiguous. Germline V gives CDR1 MDHEN, CDR2 SYDVKM. The CDR3 extends over 12 amino acids. Trimming pared 1 base from V and 3 bases from J, leaving 4 bases between. The CDR3 here is CASSLFNYEQYF. The CDR3 DNA reads as TGTGCCAGCAGTTTATTCAACTACGAGCAGTACTTC.

The count of this clone is one. The chain's CDR3 is CASSLAGRGLSEQYF. For the CDR3, the DNA is TGTGCCAGCAGCTTAGCCGGACGGGGACTCTCCGAGCAGTACTTC. The V call is TRBV7-6, the J call TRBJ2-7; D perhaps matches TRBD2 (6 bases). CDR3 length equals 15 residues. Deletions cut 0 bases from V and 6 bases from J, with 15 bases between. CDR1 is SGHVS, CDR2 FNYEAQ, per germline.